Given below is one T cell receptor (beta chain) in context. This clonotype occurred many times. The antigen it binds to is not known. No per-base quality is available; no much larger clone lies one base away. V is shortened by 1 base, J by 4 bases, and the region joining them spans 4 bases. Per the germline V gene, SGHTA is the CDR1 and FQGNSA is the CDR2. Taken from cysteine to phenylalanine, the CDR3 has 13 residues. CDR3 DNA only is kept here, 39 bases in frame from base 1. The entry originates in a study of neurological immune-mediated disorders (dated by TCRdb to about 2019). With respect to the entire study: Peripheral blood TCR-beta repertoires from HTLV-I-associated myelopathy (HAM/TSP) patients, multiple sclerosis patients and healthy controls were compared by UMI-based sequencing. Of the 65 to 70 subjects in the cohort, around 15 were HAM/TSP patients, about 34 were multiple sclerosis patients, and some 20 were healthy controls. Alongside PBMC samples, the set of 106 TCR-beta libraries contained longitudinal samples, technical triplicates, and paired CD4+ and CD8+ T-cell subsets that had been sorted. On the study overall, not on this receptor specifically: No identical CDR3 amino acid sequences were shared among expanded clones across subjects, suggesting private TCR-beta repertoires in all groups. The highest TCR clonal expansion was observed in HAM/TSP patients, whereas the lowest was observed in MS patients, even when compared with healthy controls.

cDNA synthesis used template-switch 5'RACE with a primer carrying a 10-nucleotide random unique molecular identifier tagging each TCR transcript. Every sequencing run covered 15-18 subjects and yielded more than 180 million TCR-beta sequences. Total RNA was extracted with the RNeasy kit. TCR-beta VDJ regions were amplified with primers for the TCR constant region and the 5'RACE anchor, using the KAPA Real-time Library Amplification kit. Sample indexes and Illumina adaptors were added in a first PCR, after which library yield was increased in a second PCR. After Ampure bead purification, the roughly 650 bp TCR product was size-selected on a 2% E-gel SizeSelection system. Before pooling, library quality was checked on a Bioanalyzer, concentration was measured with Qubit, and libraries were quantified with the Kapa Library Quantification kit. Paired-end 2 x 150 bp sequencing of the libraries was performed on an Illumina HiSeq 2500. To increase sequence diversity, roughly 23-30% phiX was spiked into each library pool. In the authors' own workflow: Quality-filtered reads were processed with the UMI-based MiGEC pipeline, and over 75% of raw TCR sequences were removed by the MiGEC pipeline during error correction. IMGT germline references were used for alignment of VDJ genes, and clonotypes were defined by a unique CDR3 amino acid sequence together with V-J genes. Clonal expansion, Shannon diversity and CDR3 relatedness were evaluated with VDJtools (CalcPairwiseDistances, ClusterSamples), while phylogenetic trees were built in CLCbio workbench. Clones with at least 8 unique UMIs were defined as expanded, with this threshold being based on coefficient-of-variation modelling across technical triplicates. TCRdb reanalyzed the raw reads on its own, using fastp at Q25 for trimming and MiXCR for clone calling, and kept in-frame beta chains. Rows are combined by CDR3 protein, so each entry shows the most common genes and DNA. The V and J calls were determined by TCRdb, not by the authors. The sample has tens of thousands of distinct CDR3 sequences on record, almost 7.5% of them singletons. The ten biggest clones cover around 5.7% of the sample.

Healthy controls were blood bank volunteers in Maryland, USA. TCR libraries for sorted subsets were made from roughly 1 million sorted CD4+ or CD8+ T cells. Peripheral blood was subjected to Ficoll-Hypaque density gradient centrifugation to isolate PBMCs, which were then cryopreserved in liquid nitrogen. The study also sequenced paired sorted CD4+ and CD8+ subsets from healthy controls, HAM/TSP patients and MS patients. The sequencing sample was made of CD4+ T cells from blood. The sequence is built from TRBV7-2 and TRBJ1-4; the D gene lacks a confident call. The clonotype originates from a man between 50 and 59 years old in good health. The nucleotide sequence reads TGTGCCAGCAGCTTAGTCCTTAATGAAAAACTGTTTTTT. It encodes CASSLVLNEKLFF.